The present TCR beta chain was sequenced within a study of post-analysis software for immune sequencing data. Whole-study context: Multiple sclerosis in the patients followed relapsing-remitting, secondary progressive and progressive-relapsing courses. General study points: Comparison of patients with controls showed roughly five TRBV segments more frequent in patients, TRBV5-6, TRBV5-1 and TRBV20-1 among them.

Comments on this clonotype: Its antigen is unknown.

Unique molecular identifiers tagged the TCR beta cDNA libraries. T cells numbering roughly 0.85 to 11 million yielded roughly 500,000 cDNA molecules. TCRdb passed the PCR reads through MiXCR, listing each CDR3 protein once. The sample yields approximately 350,000 distinct CDR3 sequences, roughly 38% seen once. V lost 2 bases to trimming and J lost 2 bases, with 7 bases between them. This CDR3 contains 14 residues. Germline V gene sequence: CDR1 LGHDT, CDR2 YNNKEL (reference sequence). This sequence joins TRBV3-1 and TRBJ1-5; D gene ambiguous. The clonotype originates from a girl aged 5 to 17 with multiple sclerosis. Source material: blood. CDR3 in DNA: TGTGCCAGCAGCCAAATGGCGGGCAATCAGCCCCAGCATTTT. It encodes CASSQMAGNQPQHF.